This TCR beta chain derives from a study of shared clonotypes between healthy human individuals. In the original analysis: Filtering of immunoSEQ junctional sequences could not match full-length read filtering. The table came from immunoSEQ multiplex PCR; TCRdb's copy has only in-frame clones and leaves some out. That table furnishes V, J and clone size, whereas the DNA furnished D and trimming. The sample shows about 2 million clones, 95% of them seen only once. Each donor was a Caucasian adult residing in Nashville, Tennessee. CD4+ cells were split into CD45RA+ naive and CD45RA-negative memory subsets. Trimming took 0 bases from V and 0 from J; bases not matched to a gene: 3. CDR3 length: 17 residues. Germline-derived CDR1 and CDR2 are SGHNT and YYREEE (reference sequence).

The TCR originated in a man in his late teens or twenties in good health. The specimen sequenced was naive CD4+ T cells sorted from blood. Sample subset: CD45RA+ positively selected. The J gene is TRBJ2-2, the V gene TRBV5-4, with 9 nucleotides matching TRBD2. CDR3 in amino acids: CASSLDLAGPNTGELFF. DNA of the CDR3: TGTGCCAGCAGCTTGGACCTAGCGGGACCGAACACCGGGGAGCTGTTTTTT.